A single T cell receptor (beta chain) is shown here with its context. Its target is unknown. The repertoire was sequenced with immunoSEQ multiplex PCR; TCRdb's copy has only in-frame clones and lacks some. The sample yields about 100,000 clones, about 91% seen once. The length of the CDR3 is 12 residues. The germline V gene encodes CDR1 SQVTM and CDR2 ANQGSEA. Trimming took off 7 bases at V and 5 bases at J, with 14 bases between the two ends. The sample originates from a study of siplizumab effects on memory and regulatory T cells. Study outcomes and limitations: Both greater diversity than memory cells and a major contribution to the alloresponse seemed to characterize naive T cells. With siplizumab, cumulative frequency of CD4+ memory-derived alloreactive sequences dropped significantly. Among alloreactive clones, only a minor fraction mapped to unstimulated subsets.

The sequencing sample was made of Tregs sorted from blood. The chain couples TRBV29-1 to TRBJ2-5; D perhaps matches TRBD2 (6 bases). The sequence came from a human donor in good health. The CDR3 nucleotides are TGCAGCGGGGCGACTAGAGGGGAGACCCAGTACTTC. Its protein is CSGATRGETQYF.